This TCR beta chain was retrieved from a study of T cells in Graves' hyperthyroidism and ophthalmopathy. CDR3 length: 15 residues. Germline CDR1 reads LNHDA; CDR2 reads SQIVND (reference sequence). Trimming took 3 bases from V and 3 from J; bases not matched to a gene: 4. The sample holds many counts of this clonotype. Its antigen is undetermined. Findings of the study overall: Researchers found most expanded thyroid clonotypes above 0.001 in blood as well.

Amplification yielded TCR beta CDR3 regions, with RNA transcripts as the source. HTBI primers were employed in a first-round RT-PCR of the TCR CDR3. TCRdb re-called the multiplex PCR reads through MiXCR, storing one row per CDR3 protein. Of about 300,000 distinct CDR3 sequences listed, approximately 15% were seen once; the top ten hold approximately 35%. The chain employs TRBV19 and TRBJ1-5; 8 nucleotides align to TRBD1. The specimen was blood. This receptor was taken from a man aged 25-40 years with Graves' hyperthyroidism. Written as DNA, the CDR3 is TGTGCCAGTAGTATGACAGGGGTAAACAATCAGCCCCAGCATTTT. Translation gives CASSMTGVNNQPQHF.